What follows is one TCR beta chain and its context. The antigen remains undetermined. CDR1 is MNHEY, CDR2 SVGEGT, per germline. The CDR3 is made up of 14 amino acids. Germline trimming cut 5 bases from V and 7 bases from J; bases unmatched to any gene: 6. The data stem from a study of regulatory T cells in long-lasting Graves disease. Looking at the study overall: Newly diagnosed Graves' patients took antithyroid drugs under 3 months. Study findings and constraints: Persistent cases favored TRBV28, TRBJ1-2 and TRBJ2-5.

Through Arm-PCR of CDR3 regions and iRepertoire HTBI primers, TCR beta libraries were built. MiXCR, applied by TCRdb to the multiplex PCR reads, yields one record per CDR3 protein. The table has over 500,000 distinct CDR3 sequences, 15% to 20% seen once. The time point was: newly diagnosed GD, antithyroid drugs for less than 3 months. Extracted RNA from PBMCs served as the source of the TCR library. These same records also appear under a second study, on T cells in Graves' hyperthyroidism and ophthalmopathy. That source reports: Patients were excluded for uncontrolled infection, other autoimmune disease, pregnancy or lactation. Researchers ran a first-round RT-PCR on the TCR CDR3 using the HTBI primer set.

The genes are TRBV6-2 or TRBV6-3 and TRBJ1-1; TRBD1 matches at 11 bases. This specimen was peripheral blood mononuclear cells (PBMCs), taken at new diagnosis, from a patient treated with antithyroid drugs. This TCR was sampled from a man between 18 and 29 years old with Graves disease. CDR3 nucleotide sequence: TGTGCCAGCAGTACGCTGGGACAGGGGGTTGAAGCTTTCTTT. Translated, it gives CASSTLGQGVEAFF.